This T cell receptor beta chain was sequenced for a study of cytomegalovirus exposure and HLA in healthy donors (dated by TCRdb to between 2016 and 2019). Regarding the research as a whole: In an earlier analysis of some 610 of the donors, 276 Gb of sequence data and 95 million to 130 million unique TCR beta sequences from 150 million to 200 million T cells were reported. High-throughput TCR immunosequencing, statistical association of individual TCRs with disease status, and machine learning were combined to predict cytomegalovirus infection status. A later analysis re-analyzed previously published TCR beta repertoires from roughly 630 donors and added high-resolution HLA genotyping to study TCR occurrence patterns. A later genetic analysis used genome-wide SNP genotypes for about three fifths of the roughly 700 donors, treating that subset as a discovery cohort. In addition to the first cohort of 666 subjects, a separate validation cohort of approximately 130 different subjects was used. The genetic ancestry cluster associated with self-reported Caucasian donors included about 84% of the roughly 400 genotyped donors. The study aimed to test whether cataloging public T cell receptors could reveal signatures of past pathogen exposure. Among some 400 genotyped donors of the cohort, an average of around 250,000 unique TCR beta nucleotide sequences was sequenced per donor, of which about 19% were non-productive. An earlier analysis of approximately 640 of the donors applied high-throughput TCR beta sequencing to assess whether each TCR beta V gene segment acted as functional or pseudogenic. Donor age, sex, ethnicity and CMV serostatus were compiled together with the repertoire data. The T cell repertoires of under 750 subjects were profiled by immunosequencing and related to cytomegalovirus serostatus. Typing coverage differed by locus: A, B, C, DRB1 and DQB1 were typed in roughly 620-630 donors, DQA1 in about 550, DPA1 in around 580, and DPB1 in approximately 450. In the later analysis, no new phenotypic data were used to find candidate immune exposures; instead, reliance was placed on TCR beta sequences and their occurrence across donors. A few DR-DQ haplotypes were treated as single units for association and clustering because of strong linkage in the cohort. Approximately 330 gigabases of sequencing data and roughly 80 million unique TCR sequences made up an early release that covered several hundred HLA-typed donors. All discovery cohort repertoires had been generated using a single sequencing platform. HLA typing included class I and class II loci at four-digit resolution.

Trimming takes 9 bases off V and 0 bases off J; junction bases not matched to a gene: 3. Including cysteine and phenylalanine, the CDR3 has 14 amino acids. The retained sequence is limited to the CDR3, 42 bases, with the frame set at the first base. Sequences MNHNS (CDR1) and SASEGT (CDR2) are obtained from the germline V gene. Worth noting for this clone: Its antigen is still unknown. Qualities for individual bases were not recorded, and no much larger clone is one base off.

Library prep was done by the immunoSEQ multiplex PCR assay. For the multiplex PCR, a mixture combining 60 forward primers for TCR Vbeta segments and 13 reverse primers for TCR Jbeta segments was used. The CDR3 region of rearranged TCR beta genes was amplified from genomic DNA by a multiplex PCR assay. Amplified TCR beta libraries were sequenced as 87-base-pair reads on the Illumina HiSeq System. On the authors' methods: Across the roughly 600 repertoires, a later analysis counted about 81 million unique TCR beta chains, 9.5 million to 13 million of which were shared by at least two donors. A nearest-neighbor algorithm error-corrected the raw reads and collapsed the reads into unique sequences, merging closely related sequences to remove PCR and sequencing errors. To assign V, D and J gene segments, CDR3 sequences were aligned to IMGT reference sequences. For a sequence to be retained, a match of at least six nucleotides to both a V gene segment and a J gene segment was required. Rearrangements were classified as productive when the CDR3 lacked stop codons and remained in frame with V and J, and all other rearrangements were classified as non-productive. Following IMGT convention, CDR3 was defined as the stretch from the second conserved V-encoded cysteine to the conserved J-encoded phenylalanine. Sequences without an unambiguous match to a single V gene segment were excluded from the earlier analysis of almost 600 of the donors. An earlier analysis of roughly 590 of the donors called V segments functional above 56.7% productive rearrangements and segregating when the between-donor standard deviation exceeded 5%. A statistical classification framework was built for diagnosing cytomegalovirus status from the catalog of TCR beta chain sequences. In a later analysis, TCR nucleotide sequences were compared against IMGT/GENE-DB human TR gene sequences so that V and J genes could be assigned. Using the TCRdist pipeline, a later analysis assigned CDR3 sequences along with most-parsimonious VDJ recombination scenarios. In a later analysis, every TCR beta chain was defined by the combination of its CDR3 amino acid sequence and its V-gene family, and reads without a unique V-gene family were dropped. To address suspected cross-contamination and a sequencing artifact, a later analysis removed around 590 highly shared, low-generation-probability nucleotide sequences. In a later analysis, a clonal expansion index for each public chain was calculated from normalized within-repertoire ranks of inferred template counts. A later analysis computed generation probabilities with a VDJ recombination model fitted to out-of-frame rearrangements, and checked the results against IGoR. In a later analysis, TCR-TCR, TCR-HLA and TCR-CMV co-occurrence was scored with hypergeometric tests, and a repertoire-size bias correction was applied to TCR pairs. False discovery rates were estimated in a later analysis by permuting HLA or CMV assignments 20 times. A later analysis grouped co-occurring TCRs with DBSCAN, adding TCRdist sequence similarity when clustering within HLA-allele-positive subsets. Repertoires with fewer than 30,000 or more than 120,000 public chains, plus five repertoires with anomalous nucleotide sharing, were excluded from co-occurrence clustering. The clones in this table, taken by TCRdb from immuneACCESS, are in-frame only. Not every clone is retained; where verified, under half of the shortfall comes from an unresolved V gene, and the cause of the rest is unknown. Clonal size and the V and J genes are those of that table, whereas D and trimming came from the DNA. The sample includes about 190,000 clones, with roughly three quarters observed a single time. About 1.4% of the sample is taken by the ten largest.

In total, around 600 healthy bone marrow donors made up the cohort. At the time of sampling, every cohort member was nominally healthy, though immune exposures that went unrecorded were likely present. The donor was CMV seronegative and was included in the group of a few hundred seronegative cohort members. Every donor gave a peripheral blood sample, and the peripheral blood mononuclear cells from that sample were used for TCR beta sequencing. Genomic DNA extraction from the blood cell samples was performed with the Qiagen DNeasy Blood Extraction Kit. The paper as a whole reports these results and caveats: Because HLA typing was missing for some donors at each locus, association tests included only the typed subset. While some public TCRs were present in many individuals, most TCR sequences turned up only very rarely across donors. V-gene and J-gene trimming of TCR beta chains was associated with a missense DCLRE1C variant in a later genetic analysis, and the association was replicated in an independent cohort. The only immune exposure information available for the cohort was CMV serostatus. In the study, about 150 TCR beta chains were listed as associated with cytomegalovirus. Assigning TCR associations to individual alleles was difficult when HLA alleles, especially DR and DQ, strongly co-occurred. A group of highly shared sequence variants was considered likely to be a technical artifact of the sequencing pipeline. Broadly in line with IMGT annotations, most TCR beta V segments showed up in productive rearrangements about 90% or about 30% of the time in an earlier analysis of around 550 of the donors. Linkage disequilibrium might explain the correlated functional status among segregating V segments, but an unknown experimental factor could not be ruled out. According to a later analysis, most CMV-associated TCR beta chains appeared to be HLA-restricted, and the HLA associations seemed to be driven largely by CMV exposure. According to the authors, the approach could potentially be generalized to other disease states and immunological phenotypes. Because the 87-base-pair reads could not distinguish some IMGT-functional V segments, including TRBV6-2 and TRBV6-3, those segments were excluded. A further reported finding was that TCR beta sequences accurately predicted the HLA-A and HLA-B alleles for most subjects in the first cohort. In both the original and validation cohorts, the classifier was reported to diagnose cytomegalovirus status with high specificity and sensitivity. In vitro tests confirmed that a few of the cytomegalovirus-associated TCR beta chains recognize cytomegalovirus antigens. A later analysis found that TCR association rates varied across HLA loci, with DRB1 alleles showing the most associated TCRs and HLA-C alleles the fewest. According to a later genetic analysis, donors in an Asian-associated ancestry cluster had fewer N-insertions in productive TCRs than the approximately 630-donor mean. Because counts were too low, seventeen rarely observed V segments, including chromosome 9 orphons, were excluded from the earlier analysis of about 500 of the donors. Compared with equally common non-associated chains, HLA-associated TCR beta chains in a later analysis were more clonally expanded and had lower generation probabilities. The presence/absence analyses assumed that sequencing depth was roughly uniform across donors, and that assumption may not be true. The cohort was sequenced for TCR beta chains only, and without alpha or paired-chain data the features that could be detected were limited. Several of the top co-occurrence clusters appeared to be linked to parvovirus B19, influenza, CMV and Epstein-Barr virus, according to a later analysis. In a later analysis, some 17,000 TCR beta sequences were associated with specific HLA alleles at a false discovery rate of 0.05.

Rearrangement joined TRBV6-1 to TRBJ2-7; 12 bases in the middle match TRBD2. This receptor was obtained from a woman in her forties or fifties in good health and CMV-seronegative. Sample: PBMCs. The bases are TGTGCCAGTAAGGGACTAGCGGGCTCCTACGAGCAGTACTTC. This yields the protein CASKGLAGSYEQYF.